This T cell receptor beta chain was sequenced during a study of shared clonotypes between healthy human individuals. Findings of the study overall: Generally, naive subsets (rather than memory subsets) showed larger estimated richness.

V dropped 4 bases and J dropped 7 bases, with 14 bases sitting between them. The CDR3 covers 13 residues. Germline CDR1 reads SGHRS; CDR2 reads YFSETQ. This clone was seen a few times. The target antigen is unknown. Sequenced by immunoSEQ multiplex PCR; TCRdb stores in-frame clones only, minus some. The profile shows some 2,100,000 clones, more than 85% of them singletons. CD45RO negativity and positive selection for CCR7 defined naive CD8 cells, a population that excluded terminally differentiated effector memory CD45RA+ cells. Material: naive CD8+ T cells from PBMCs. This sequence joins TRBV5-1 and TRBJ1-1; TRBD1 might be the D (6 bases). The sequence was collected from a man between 18 and 29 years old in good health. Some clones in this sample may be carry-over from other donors' samples. CDR3 region: CASSTGQLNEAFF. The CDR3 DNA sequence: TGCGCCAGCAGCACCGGACAGTTAAATGAAGCTTTCTTT.